This record covers a single T cell receptor (beta chain). The sample comes from a study of control samples from healthy donors and cancer patients. The CDR3 is 15 residues long. From germline, CDR1 is ENHRY and CDR2 SYGVKD. V was pared by 5 bases and J by 10 bases, with 11 bases of the junction left unmatched. Profiled with immunoSEQ multiplex PCR; TCRdb holds only in-frame clones, not every one. Among about 140,000 clones, less than 95% were seen once, and the ten largest hold about 7.6%. Sequencing was carried out using blood. J is TRBJ2-1 and V is TRBV10-3; TRBD2 agrees at 10 bases. This clonotype was sampled from a young man in good health. Here the CDR3 DNA reads TGTGCCATCAGTCCCAGCGGGGGGGCCCTCGGGGAGCAGTTCTTC. Translation gives CAISPSGGALGEQFF.